This T cell receptor beta chain was retrieved from a study of shared clonotypes between healthy human individuals. Clones were read by immunoSEQ multiplex PCR, and TCRdb kept only the in-frame ones, dropping some. Among 2 million to 2.5 million clones listed, more than 90% were seen once. Sequencing input: naive CD4+ T cells sorted from blood. Subset in this sample: CD45RA+ positively selected. This clonotype was obtained from a man aged 18-30 years in good health.

CDR3 region: CASSLAVPSGRGHEQFF. Written as DNA, the CDR3 is TGTGCCAGCAGCTTAGCTGTCCCTAGCGGGAGAGGCCATGAGCAGTTCTTC. The chain couples TRBV7-2 to TRBJ2-1, with 10 bases lining up with TRBD2. J was trimmed by 8 bases and V by 0 bases; bases with no gene match: 10. The germline gives CDR1 SGHTA, CDR2 FQGNSA. The CDR3 contains 17 residues.